The sequence of this T cell receptor beta chain was determined in a study of identical twins. This clonotype was detected only a few times. The CDR3 totals 15 residues. The V gene's germline CDR1 is LGHDT and CDR2 YNNKEL (reference sequence). V was clipped by 0 bases and J by 0 bases, with 9 bases between them. TCRdb re-called the 5' RACE reads through MiXCR, storing one row per CDR3 protein. This table has roughly 770,000 distinct CDR3 sequences, 18% appearing once. These data were also filed under a second study, of T cells expressing NK-cell markers.

The genes are TRBV3-1 and TRBJ2-7, with D unresolved. Sequenced material: PBMCs. This TCR was sampled from a woman between 18 and 30 years old in good health. The CDR3 reads CASSQEVSYSYEQYF. The CDR3, as DNA: TGTGCCAGCAGCCAAGAGGTTTCGTACTCCTACGAGCAGTACTTC.